This TCR beta chain was documented in a study of Graves' ophthalmopathy and Graves' hyperthyroidism. This clonotype has at least ten counts. There are 15 residues in the CDR3. CDR1 and CDR2 from the germline V gene are SNHLY and FYNNEI. Trimming took off 2 bases at V and 3 bases at J, with 14 bases between the two ends. Researchers took RNA transcripts and amplified TCR beta CDR3 regions from them. HTBI primers served in a first-round RT-PCR, which a second-round multiplex PCR followed. TCRdb re-called the multiplex PCR reads through MiXCR, storing one row per CDR3 protein. Among a few hundred thousand distinct CDR3 sequences listed, 15% were seen once. Ophthalmopathy absent within 18 months of follow-up marked hyperthyroidism as stable.

The genes are TRBV2 and TRBJ2-7, with D hard to call. This receptor was taken from a woman between 18 and 30 years old with stable Graves' hyperthyroidism. The sequenced sample consisted of peripheral blood. DNA of the CDR3: TGTGCCAGCAGTGAATCCACCCGGGTGGGCTACGAGCAGTACTTC. Residues: CASSESTRVGYEQYF.